The clone carrying this T cell receptor (beta chain) was seen only once. This entry comes from a study of blood T cell repertoires in COVID-19. Study-level information: T cells, B-cell-depleted T cells, or PBMCs provided the cDNA or gDNA that served as material.

Sequenced by immunoSEQ multiplex PCR; TCRdb stores in-frame clones only, minus some. The repertoire has roughly 210,000 clones, 80% to 90% of them found once; the top ten carry about 10%. The CDR3 spans 14 residues. The V and J ends lost 2 bases and 0 bases respectively, with 7 bases between them. From germline, CDR1 is SGHTA and CDR2 FQGNSA. Source material: peripheral blood. This TCR was recovered from a woman over 75 with COVID-19, enrolled during active disease. This chain links TRBV7-2 with TRBJ1-2; D remains unclear. CDR3 residues: CASSLRTSNYGYTF. The CDR3 nucleotides read TGTGCCAGCAGCTTAAGGACTTCTAACTATGGCTACACCTTC.